One and the same sample provided the 20 T cell receptor beta chains below, sequenced in a study of cytomegalovirus exposure and HLA in healthy donors. PCR was performed using 60 Vbeta and 13 Jbeta primers. Sequencing was performed with immunoSEQ multiplex PCR; in TCRdb, only in-frame clones are kept and a portion is missing. This sample carries approximately 160,000 clones, roughly 80% of them seen once, and the ten largest clones take 4% to 5.5%. The sequenced sample consisted of PBMCs. Receptor source: a male donor in good health and CMV-seronegative.

This sequence joins TRBV10-3 and TRBJ1-5, with 7 bases aligning to TRBD1. Germline CDR1 and CDR2: ENHRY and SYGVKD. Unmatched junction bases numbered 7, after V lost 2 bases and J lost 3 bases. This CDR3 has 16 residues. The CDR3 here is CAISEGQAVNNQPQHF. The CDR3 DNA is TGTGCCATCAGTGAGGGACAGGCAGTCAACAATCAGCCCCAGCATTTT.

V and J are TRBV18 and TRBJ2-1; 9 bases agree with TRBD2. The CDR3 totals 15 residues. In germline, CDR1 is KGHSH, CDR2 LQKENI. V gave up 3 bases and J gave up 6 bases; unmatched junction bases: 6. CDR3 sequence (DNA): TGTGCCAGCTCACCCGGTAGCGGGAGACTCAATGAGCAGTTCTTC. This sequence encodes CASSPGSGRLNEQFF.

This clone was picked up a small number of times. The chain is built from TRBV6-6 and TRBJ2-1, with D possibly being TRBD2 (5 bases). Trimming pared 0 bases from V and 6 bases from J, leaving 12 bases between. Germline V gene lookup returns CDR1 MNHNY and CDR2 SVGAGI (reference sequence). The CDR3 totals 15 residues. The CDR3 loop reads CASSYSERTSNEQFF. DNA of the CDR3: TGTGCCAGCAGTTACTCAGAGCGGACCTCCAATGAGCAGTTCTTC.

The chain employs TRBV5-8 and TRBJ2-3, with 8 bases lining up with TRBD2. J was trimmed by 1 base and V by 5 bases; bases with no gene match: 12. This CDR3 has 17 residues. From germline, CDR1 is SGHTS and CDR2 YDEGEE. The CDR3 DNA is TGTGCCAGCAGACCACGGGGGGGGGCGCGACGCACAGATACGCAGTATTTT. This sequence encodes CASRPRGGARRTDTQYF.

The genes are TRBV9 and TRBJ2-7, with 7 bases identical to TRBD1. Germline values: CDR1 SGDLS, CDR2 YYNGEE. This CDR3 has 14 amino acids. The ends lost 1 base at V and 7 bases at J; junction bases unmatched: 8. The DNA for the CDR3 is TGTGCCAGCAGCGTATGGGACAGCCCTCGGGAGCAGTACTTC. Its translation: CASSVWDSPREQYF.

This clone was recorded once. The J gene is TRBJ2-7, the V gene TRBV5-1; perhaps TRBD1 as D (6 bases). V was clipped by 1 base and J by 3 bases, with 11 bases between them. The CDR3 has 14 residues. Germline V gene data show CDR1 as SGHRS and CDR2 as YFSETQ. As DNA, the CDR3 is TGCGCCAGCAGCTTGACGGGGACAAACTACGAGCAGTACTTC. Its protein product is CASSLTGTNYEQYF. The variable domain in full, completed from reference TRBV5-1 and TRBJ2-7, reads KAGVTQTPRYLIKTRGQQVTLSCSPISGHRSVSWYQQTPGQGLQFLFEYFSETQRNKGNFPGRFSGRQFSNSRSEMNVSTLELGDSALYLCASSLTGTNYEQYFGPGTRLTVT.

This clone was seen once. The CDR3, as DNA: TGTGCCACCAGCCGGGGGGTTGGTGAAAAACTGTTTTTT. Residues: CATSRGVGEKLFF. The genes are TRBV15 and TRBJ1-4, with a tentative D call TRBD1 (5 bases). The CDR3 extends over 13 amino acids. With 5 bases removed from V and 7 bases from J, the gap between germline ends came to 11 bases. Germline CDR1 LNHNV, CDR2 YYDKDF (reference sequence).

V gene TRBV7-6 combines with J gene TRBJ2-2, with 7 bases lining up with TRBD2. The V gene's germline CDR1 is SGHVS and CDR2 FNYEAQ. With 2 bases clipped from V and 6 bases from J, the junction kept 12 bases outside the gene matches. This CDR3 spans 17 amino acids. CDR3 protein: CASSLLGASGEAGELFF. For the CDR3, the DNA is TGTGCCAGCAGCTTATTAGGGGCGAGCGGGGAGGCCGGGGAGCTGTTTTTT.

The sample holds one count of this clone. An end of the junction differs from the germline gene, which may be a read error. V usage is TRBV5-1 and J usage is TRBJ2-3, with 8 bases lining up with TRBD1. The CDR3 consists of 15 residues. From germline, CDR1 is SGHRS and CDR2 YFSETQ. The CDR3 spells CASSTADRAPDTRYF. The CDR3 DNA follows: TGCGCCAGCAGCACCGCGGACAGGGCCCCAGATACGCGGTATTTT.

The gene calls are TRBV5-8 and TRBJ2-5; 7 nucleotides agree with TRBD1. Germline-derived CDR1 and CDR2 are SGHTS and YDEGEE. Trimming took 5 bases from V and 2 from J; bases not matched to a gene: 6. CDR3 length: 14 amino acids. In nucleotides, the CDR3 is TGTGCCAGCAGTCGTCGACAGGGTCAAGAGACCCAGTACTTC. This codes for CASSRRQGQETQYF.

Concerning this clone itself: A junction end diverges from the germline sequence, so it may reflect a read error. The chain has TRBV7-2 and TRBJ2-1, with 8 bases that match TRBD2. CDR1 SGHTA and CDR2 FQGNSA come from the germline V gene. The CDR3 is 14 residues long. CDR3 sequence reads: CASSLSGVYNERFF. The CDR3 DNA reads as TGTGCCAGCAGCCTTAGCGGGGTCTACAATGAGCGGTTCTTC. The full variable domain, with the rest looked up from reference TRBV7-2 and TRBJ2-1, is GAGVSQSPSNKVTEKGKDVELRCDPISGHTALYWYRQSLGQGLEFLIYFQGNSAPDKSGLPSDRFSAERTGGSVSTLTIQRTQQEDSAVYLCASSLSGVYNERFFGPGTRLTVL.

V usage is TRBV27 and J usage is TRBJ1-5, with TRBD1 identical over 7 bases. The CDR3 runs to 14 residues. Trimming removed 4 bases from V and 4 bases from J; junction bases left unmatched: 4. Germline V gene data show CDR1 as MNHEY and CDR2 as SMNVEV (reference sequence). The CDR3 DNA reads TGTGCCAGCAGTTGGGACAGCCAAAATCAGCCCCAGCATTTT. It codes for CASSWDSQNQPQHF.

This chain joins TRBV5-1 and TRBJ2-3; no definite D call. With 6 bases removed from V and 5 bases from J, the gap between germline ends came to 16 bases. This CDR3 contains 14 residues. CDR1 is SGHRS and CDR2 is YFSETQ in the germline V gene. The CDR3 here is CASTVRNLGDTQYF. The CDR3 DNA is TGCGCCAGCACGGTCAGGAACCTGGGAGATACGCAGTATTTT.

The chain has TRBV4-1 and TRBJ1-2; the match to TRBD1 covers 7 bases. Per the germline V gene, CDR1 is MGHRA and CDR2 is YSYEKL. The ends lost 4 bases at V and 6 bases at J; junction bases unmatched: 8. The CDR3 is 14 residues long. The CDR3 DNA is TGCGCCAGCAGCCGGCCGGGACAGAGGGATGGCTACACCTTC. This sequence encodes CASSRPGQRDGYTF.

This clone has a single count. This chain joins TRBV5-1 and TRBJ2-1, with 9 positions matching TRBD2. With V trimmed by 0 bases and J by 6 bases, 1 base remained unmatched. The CDR3 has 14 residues. The V gene's germline CDR1 is SGHRS and CDR2 YFSETQ. The CDR3, as DNA: TGCGCCAGCAGCTTGGCTAGCGGGGCCAATGAGCAGTTCTTC. The encoded protein is CASSLASGANEQFF.

This chain uses TRBV6-5 with TRBJ2-2; perhaps TRBD1 as D (6 bases). The CDR3 totals 13 residues. The germline V and J ends were trimmed by 5 bases and 7 bases, with 11 bases remaining between them. Germline V gene data show CDR1 as MNHEY and CDR2 as SVGAGI. CDR3 DNA sequence: TGTGCCAGCAGTCAACAGGGAAACGGGGAGCTGTTTTTT. Its translation: CASSQQGNGELFF.

The chain carries TRBV5-1 and TRBJ2-5, with a possible D match to TRBD1 (6 bases). The end of the DNA fits TRBJ2-7 better, so the J call may be wrong. The CDR3 is made up of 12 amino acids. Germline V gives CDR1 SGHRS, CDR2 YFSETQ. In nucleotides, the CDR3 is TGCGCCAGCAGCCCGACAGGTTACGAGCAGTACTTC. Amino acids: CASSPTGYEQYF.

In this sample, this clone turned up once. Different DNA sequences within this sample yield the same CDR3. The rearrangement links TRBV27 to TRBJ2-7, with D unclear. In germline, CDR1 is MNHEY, CDR2 SMNVEV (reference sequence). Trimming removed 4 bases from V and 1 base from J, with 2 bases in between. The CDR3 sequence is 11 residues long. The CDR3 nucleotides are TGTGCCAGCAGTTCTTCCTACGAGCAGTACTTC. Encoded protein: CASSSSYEQYF.

The gene calls are TRBV5-1 and TRBJ2-5; a weak D match, TRBD1 (6 bases). V lost 2 bases and J 1 base, leaving 12 bases between the germline ends. The CDR3 contains 15 residues. Germline V gene lookup returns CDR1 SGHRS and CDR2 YFSETQ. The CDR3 loop is CASSFSGHFQETQYF. CDR3 nucleotide sequence: TGCGCCAGCAGCTTTTCGGGACACTTCCAAGAGACCCAGTACTTC.

The chain combines TRBV7-9 with TRBJ2-7; 7 nucleotides align to TRBD1. Per the germline V gene, CDR1 is SEHNR and CDR2 is FQNEAQ (reference sequence). The V segment lost 5 bases and the J segment 5 bases; nucleotides outside the gene matches: 12. CDR3 size: 15 residues. The CDR3 region has the DNA TGTGCCAGCAGCCCCCGACAGGGAAGGGTCCACGAGCAGTACTTC. Residues: CASSPRQGRVHEQYF.